This T cell receptor (beta chain) is drawn from a study of T cell repertoires in cytomegalovirus infection. Overall study: Public signatures in TCR beta pointed to CMV infection and matching HLA type. General study points: Clonotype analysis showed dominance of the ex vivo response by HLA-C-restricted CMV-specific TCR beta clonotypes.

Trimming pared 1 base from V and 0 bases from J, leaving 16 bases between. The CDR3 length is 18 residues. In germline, CDR1 is MNHNS, CDR2 SASEGT. To note about this clonotype: Its antigen is undetermined.

TCRdb reprocessed the reads with MiXCR, giving one entry per CDR3 protein. The top ten clones hold 55% to 60% of a sample with about 220,000 distinct CDR3 sequences, about 38% of them seen once. J is TRBJ2-1 and V is TRBV6-1, with D perhaps assigned TRBD1 or TRBD2 (7 bases each). The specimen was CD8+ T cells from cultured PBMCs, collected from culture after CMV antigen stimulation. The clonotype comes from a human donor in good health (CMV status not recorded). Some clones in this sample may be carry-over from other donors' samples. CDR3 loop: CASSEEIWEGASYNEQFF. Written as DNA, the CDR3 is TGTGCCAGCAGTGAAGAAATTTGGGAGGGGGCCTCCTACAATGAGCAGTTCTTC.